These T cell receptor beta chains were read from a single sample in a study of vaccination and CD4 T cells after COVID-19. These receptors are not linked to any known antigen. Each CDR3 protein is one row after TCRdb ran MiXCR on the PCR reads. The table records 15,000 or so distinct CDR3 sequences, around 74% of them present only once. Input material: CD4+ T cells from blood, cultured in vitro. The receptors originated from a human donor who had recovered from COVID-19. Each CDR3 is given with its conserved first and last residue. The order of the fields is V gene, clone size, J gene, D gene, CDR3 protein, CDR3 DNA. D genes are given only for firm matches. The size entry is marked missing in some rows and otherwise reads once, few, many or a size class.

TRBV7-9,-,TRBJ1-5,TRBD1,CASWVSGTVFNQPQHF,TGTGCCAGCTGGGTTTCCGGGACAGTCTTCAATCAGCCCCAGCATTTT
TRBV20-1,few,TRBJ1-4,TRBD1,CSARQGANEKLFF,TGCAGTGCTAGACAGGGGGCTAATGAAAAACTGTTTTTT
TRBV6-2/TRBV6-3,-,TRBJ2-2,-,CASTSGTGELFF,TGTGCCAGCACCTCGGGGACCGGGGAGCTGTTTTTT
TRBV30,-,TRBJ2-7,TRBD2,CAWSPPGTRYEQYF,TGTGCCTGGAGTCCACCCGGGACTAGATACGAGCAGTACTTC
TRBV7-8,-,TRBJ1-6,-,CASSSNSPLHF,TGTGCCAGCAGCAGTAACTCACCCCTCCACTTT
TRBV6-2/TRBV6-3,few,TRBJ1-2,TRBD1,CASSLVGQSHGYTF,TGTGCCAGCAGTTTAGTGGGACAGTCTCATGGCTACACCTTC
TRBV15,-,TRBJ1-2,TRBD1,CATSRETGVYGYTF,TGTGCCACCAGCAGAGAAACAGGGGTCTATGGCTACACCTTC
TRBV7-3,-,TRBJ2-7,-,CASSPGQPGLREQYF,TGTGCCAGCAGCCCAGGACAGCCGGGGCTACGTGAGCAGTACTTC
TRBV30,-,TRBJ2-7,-,CAWSVLQVREQYF,TGTGCCTGGAGTGTACTGCAGGTCCGGGAGCAGTACTTC
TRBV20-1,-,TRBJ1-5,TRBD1,CSATGQSYSNQPQHF,TGCAGTGCTACGGGACAGTCTTATAGCAATCAGCCCCAGCATTTT
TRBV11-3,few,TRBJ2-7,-,CASSLVLRIHEQYF,TGTGCCAGCAGCTTAGTATTAAGAATCCACGAGCAGTACTTC
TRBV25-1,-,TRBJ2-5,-,CASRTPLETQYF,TGTGCCAGCCGGACTCCTCTAGAGACCCAGTACTTC
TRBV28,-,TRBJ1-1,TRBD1,CASSLPGTGTNVEAFF,TGTGCCAGCAGCTTACCGGGGACAGGGACTAATGTTGAAGCTTTCTTT
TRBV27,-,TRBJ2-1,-,CASTNRNEQFF,TGTGCCAGCACCAACCGCAATGAGCAGTTCTTC
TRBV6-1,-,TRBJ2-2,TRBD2,CASSPYGLAGANRELFF,TGTGCCAGCAGTCCCTATGGACTAGCGGGAGCCAATAGGGAGCTGTTTTTT
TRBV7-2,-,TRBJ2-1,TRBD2,CASSRTGTSGIGVRNEQFF,TGTGCCAGCAGTCGGACCGGGACTAGCGGGATCGGTGTTCGCAATGAGCAGTTCTTC
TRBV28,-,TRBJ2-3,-,CASSSETYNTDTQYF,TGTGCCAGCAGTTCGGAAACCTACAACACAGATACGCAGTATTTT
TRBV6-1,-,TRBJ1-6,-,CASKYTGLNSPLHF,TGTGCCAGCAAATATACAGGCCTCAATTCACCCCTCCACTTT
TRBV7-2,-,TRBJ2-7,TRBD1,CASSLARDRSYEQYF,TGTGCCAGCAGCTTAGCACGGGACAGATCCTACGAGCAGTACTTC
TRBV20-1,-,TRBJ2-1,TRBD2,CSADRGGRAFDEQFF,TGCAGTGCTGACCGGGGCGGGAGGGCCTTCGATGAGCAGTTCTTC
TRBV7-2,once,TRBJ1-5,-,CASSLGPGTRSNQPQHF,TGTGCCAGCAGCCTAGGTCCGGGGACGAGGAGCAATCAGCCCCAGCATTTT
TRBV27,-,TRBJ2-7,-,CASSLWDWGNEQYF,TGTGCCAGCAGTTTATGGGACTGGGGAAACGAGCAGTACTTC
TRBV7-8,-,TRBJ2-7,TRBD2,CASAGVDGYEQYF,TGTGCCAGCGCGGGAGTAGATGGCTACGAGCAGTACTTC
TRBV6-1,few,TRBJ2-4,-,CASSGVRAKNIQYF,TGTGCCAGCAGTGGCGTGAGAGCCAAAAACATTCAGTACTTC
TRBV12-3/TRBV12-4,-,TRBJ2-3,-,CASSFRLRGNSTDTQYF,TGTGCCAGCAGTTTTCGTCTCCGGGGAAATAGCACAGATACGCAGTATTTT
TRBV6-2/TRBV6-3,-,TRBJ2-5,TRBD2,CASSYGLAEETQYF,TGTGCCAGCAGTTACGGACTAGCGGAAGAGACCCAGTACTTC
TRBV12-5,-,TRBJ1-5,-,CASGFKGNQPQHF,TGTGCTAGTGGTTTCAAGGGAAATCAGCCCCAGCATTTT
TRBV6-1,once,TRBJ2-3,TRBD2,CASSLGRGSGGDTQYF,TGTGCCAGCAGTCTCGGCCGAGGGAGCGGGGGAGATACGCAGTATTTT
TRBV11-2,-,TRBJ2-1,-,CASSLDPRGNEQFF,TGTGCCAGCAGCTTAGACCCTAGAGGCAATGAGCAGTTCTTC
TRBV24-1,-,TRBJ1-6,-,CAPTAEGDSPLHF,TGTGCCCCCACGGCGGAGGGCGATTCACCCCTCCACTTT
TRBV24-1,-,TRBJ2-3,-,CATTAGWTDTQYF,TGTGCCACCACGGCGGGATGGACAGATACGCAGTATTTT
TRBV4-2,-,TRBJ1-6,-,CASSPNLQGRLHF,TGTGCCAGCAGCCCAAACCTACAGGGTCGCCTCCACTTT
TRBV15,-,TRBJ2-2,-,CATSRDGIEAGELFF,TGTGCCACCAGCAGAGACGGGATTGAGGCAGGGGAGCTGTTTTTT
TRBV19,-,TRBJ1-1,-,CASNRKGMNTEAFF,TGTGCCAGTAACCGCAAGGGGATGAACACTGAAGCTTTCTTT
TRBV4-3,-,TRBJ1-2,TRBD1,CASSQRAGTDSGYTF,TGCGCCAGCAGCCAGAGGGCCGGGACAGACTCTGGCTACACCTTC
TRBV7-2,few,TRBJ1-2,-,CASSLSNDGNGYTF,TGTGCCAGCAGCTTAAGTAACGATGGCAATGGCTACACCTTC
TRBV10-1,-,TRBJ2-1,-,CASSEASSIHEQFF,TGCGCCAGCAGTGAAGCCAGTTCGATTCATGAGCAGTTCTTC
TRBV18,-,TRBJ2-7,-,CASSPSLGFNYEQYF,TGTGCCAGCTCACCCTCCCTTGGATTCAACTACGAGCAGTACTTC
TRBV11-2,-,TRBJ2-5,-,CASSLWGQETQYF,TGTGCCAGCAGCTTGTGGGGACAAGAGACCCAGTACTTC
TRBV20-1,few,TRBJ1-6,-,CSAREEGMNSPLHF,TGCAGTGCTAGAGAGGAAGGAATGAATTCACCCCTCCACTTT
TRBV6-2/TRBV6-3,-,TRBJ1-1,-,CASSPSLSIEAFF,TGTGCCAGCAGTCCCTCCTTGAGCATTGAAGCTTTCTTT
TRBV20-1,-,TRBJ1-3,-,CSARDPRARNTIYF,TGCAGTGCTAGAGATCCCAGGGCCAGAAACACCATATATTTT
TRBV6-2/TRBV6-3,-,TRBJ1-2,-,CASSRSASRSSNYGYTF,TGTGCCAGCAGTCGATCCGCATCTAGAAGTTCTAACTATGGCTACACCTTC
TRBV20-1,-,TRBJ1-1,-,CSPGKVLTEAFF,TGCAGTCCAGGGAAAGTCCTCACTGAAGCTTTCTTT
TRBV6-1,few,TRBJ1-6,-,CASSEARPESSYNSPLHF,TGTGCCAGCAGTGAAGCGCGGCCGGAGAGCTCCTATAATTCACCCCTCCACTTT
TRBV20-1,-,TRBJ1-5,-,CSARVVRGPHQPQHF,TGCAGTGCTAGAGTGGTCCGGGGTCCGCATCAGCCCCAGCATTTT
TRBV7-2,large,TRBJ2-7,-,CASSLAYVSTYEQYF,TGTGCCAGCAGCTTAGCTTACGTATCCACGTACGAGCAGTACTTC
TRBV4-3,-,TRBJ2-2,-,CASSQDIRANTGELFF,TGCGCCAGCAGCCAAGATATAAGGGCGAACACCGGGGAGCTGTTTTTT
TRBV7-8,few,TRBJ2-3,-,CASSLAQGRTDTQYF,TGTGCCAGCAGCTTAGCGCAGGGGAGGACAGATACGCAGTATTTT
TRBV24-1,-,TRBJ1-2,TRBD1,CATSDGGQGLGYGYTF,TGTGCCACCAGTGATGGGGGACAGGGGCTGGGCTATGGCTACACCTTC